The entry that follows covers one T cell receptor beta chain sequence. Time point described: after dendritic cell vaccination, including at tumor progression/relapse. All glioblastoma patients lacked an isocitrate dehydrogenase mutation. The trim removed 7 bases at V and 4 bases at J, leaving 5 bases unmatched. Looked up from germline, CDR1 is LNHDA and CDR2 is SQIVND (reference sequence). The CDR3 contains 14 residues. The repertoire was sequenced with immunoSEQ multiplex PCR; TCRdb's copy has only in-frame clones and lacks some. The sample has roughly 85,000 clones, roughly 85% seen once. The record originates from a study of glioma-infiltrating T cells after dendritic cell vaccination. Looking at the study overall: Three intradermal dendritic cell vaccine injections were given every two weeks.

J is TRBJ2-1 and V is TRBV19, with 9 bases identical to TRBD2. The receptor was isolated from a human donor with glioblastoma. The input for sequencing was blood, taken after dendritic cell vaccination. The CDR3: CASKISGGYNEQFF. CDR3 DNA: TGTGCCAGTAAAATTAGCGGGGGATACAATGAGCAGTTCTTC.